This record looks at one T cell receptor (beta chain) sequence and its context. The data stem from a study of control samples from healthy donors and cancer patients. Generated by immunoSEQ multiplex PCR, the TCRdb table keeps only in-frame clones and is missing some. The table records roughly 45,000 clones, around 86% of them present only once. CDR1 and CDR2 from the germline V gene are SEHNR and FQNEAQ (reference sequence). V shed 3 bases and J shed 1 base, with 12 bases lying between them. The CDR3 totals 15 residues. The sequence derives from a woman in her forties or fifties with lung cancer. Sequencing input: PBMCs. V and J are TRBV7-9 and TRBJ1-1; a possible D gene is TRBD1 (5 bases). Here the CDR3 DNA reads TGTGCCAGCAGCTTGAGATTGGGACCGAACACTGAAGCTTTCTTT. Protein product: CASSLRLGPNTEAFF.